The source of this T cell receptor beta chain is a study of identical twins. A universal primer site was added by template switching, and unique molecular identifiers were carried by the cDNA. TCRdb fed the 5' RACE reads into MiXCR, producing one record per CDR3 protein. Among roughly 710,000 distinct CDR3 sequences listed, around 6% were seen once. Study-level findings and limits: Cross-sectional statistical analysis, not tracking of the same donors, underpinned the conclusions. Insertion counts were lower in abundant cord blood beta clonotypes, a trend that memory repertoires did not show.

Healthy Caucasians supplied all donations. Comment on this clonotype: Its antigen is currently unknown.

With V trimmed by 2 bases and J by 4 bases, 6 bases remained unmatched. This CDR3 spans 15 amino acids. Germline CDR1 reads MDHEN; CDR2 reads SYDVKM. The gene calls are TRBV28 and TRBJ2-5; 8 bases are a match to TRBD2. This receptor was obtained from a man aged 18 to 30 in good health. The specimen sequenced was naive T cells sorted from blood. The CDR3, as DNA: TGTGCCAGCAGTTTAGGGGGGCGGGAGGTAGAGACCCAGTACTTC. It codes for CASSLGGREVETQYF.